This T cell receptor (beta chain) is from a study of identical twins. Study-level findings and limits: Models underestimated out-of-frame TCR alpha sharing in monozygotic twins. The conclusions drew on cross-sectional statistical analysis instead of tracking the same donors. Within beta out-of-frame sequences, the excess sharing observed between twins was weaker. Twin pairs' shared out-of-frame alpha sequences were enriched in low generation probability.

As regards this clonotype: Its target is unknown. A much larger clone differs by one base, so this may be a read error.

TCRdb reprocessed the 5' RACE reads via MiXCR and lists one record per CDR3 protein. Of 310,000 or so distinct CDR3 sequences in the sample, more than 6.5% were seen once. This sample also appeared in a second study, on yellow fever vaccine responses in identical twins.

The sequence was obtained from a woman aged 18-29 years in good health. Material for sequencing was memory (CD45RO+) T cells sorted from blood.

The CDR3 coding sequence is TGTGCCAGCTTCCCTAGCAGTAGCACAGATACGCAGTATTTT. Translation gives CASFPSSSTDTQYF. The chain is built from TRBV5-6 and TRBJ2-3; D may be TRBD2 (5 bases). This CDR3 is 14 amino acids long. Per germline, CDR1 SGHDT and CDR2 YYEEEE. V lost 7 bases and J lost 0, with 12 bases in between.